A selection of T cell receptor beta chains follows, all from one sample in a study of blood T cells in healthy people across ages. TCRdb analysed the 5' RACE reads with MiXCR anew, one entry per CDR3 protein. The sample includes approximately 880,000 distinct CDR3 sequences, roughly 52% of them seen just once. The specimen was blood. These receptors were collected from a man in his thirties or forties in good health. CDR3s include the opening cysteine and the closing phenylalanine or tryptophan.

j_call: TRBJ2-7; v_call: TRBV20-1; cdr3_aa: CSAERDSESYEQYF
j_call: TRBJ1-5; v_call: TRBV20-1; cdr3_aa: CSAREGEGKGGNQPQHF
j_call: TRBJ2-7; v_call: TRBV28; cdr3_aa: CASQVGSYEQYF
j_call: TRBJ1-5; v_call: TRBV9; cdr3_aa: CASSVAGTGPQPQHF
j_call: TRBJ2-1; v_call: TRBV6-5; cdr3_aa: CASSPYSGFNEQFF
j_call: TRBJ1-2; v_call: TRBV7-8; cdr3_aa: CASSLGTRRGGVTNYGYTF
j_call: TRBJ1-5; v_call: TRBV20-1; cdr3_aa: CSARDMTGWNQPQHF
j_call: TRBJ2-5; v_call: TRBV25-1; cdr3_aa: CASSEWGAGKETQYF
j_call: TRBJ2-7; v_call: TRBV9; cdr3_aa: CASSVLGRTLDEQYF
j_call: TRBJ1-5; v_call: TRBV18; cdr3_aa: CASSPQGFGGNQPQHF
j_call: TRBJ2-1; v_call: TRBV24-1; cdr3_aa: CATSDLGAGAIEQFF
j_call: TRBJ1-2; v_call: TRBV7-2; cdr3_aa: CASSFPRTDANYGYTF
j_call: TRBJ2-2; v_call: TRBV29-1; cdr3_aa: CSVLGQGGDTGELFF
j_call: TRBJ2-4; v_call: TRBV29-1; cdr3_aa: CSVEGLGHPGQYF
j_call: TRBJ2-4; v_call: TRBV11-2; cdr3_aa: CASSDRGGKNIQYF
j_call: TRBJ1-2; v_call: TRBV18; cdr3_aa: CASSADGYTF
j_call: TRBJ1-6; v_call: TRBV5-1; cdr3_aa: CASRGREEVSPLHF
j_call: TRBJ2-7; v_call: TRBV20-1; cdr3_aa: CSAPSLAGSNEQYF
j_call: TRBJ2-3; v_call: TRBV11-2; cdr3_aa: CASSLGTSPGRTDTQYF
j_call: TRBJ2-1; v_call: TRBV29-1; cdr3_aa: CSLDRSYNEQFF
j_call: TRBJ1-1; v_call: TRBV4-3; cdr3_aa: CASSQGGAGVNTEAFF
j_call: TRBJ2-4; v_call: TRBV4-1; cdr3_aa: CASSQPQTSGGREQYF
j_call: TRBJ1-6; v_call: TRBV5-1; cdr3_aa: CASSTGQGDNSPLHF
j_call: TRBJ1-5; v_call: TRBV28; cdr3_aa: CASKSPGIGHQPQHF
j_call: TRBJ2-7; v_call: TRBV6-1; cdr3_aa: CASSEAVVYEQYF
j_call: TRBJ2-3; v_call: TRBV29-1; cdr3_aa: CSVVTQSGTDTQYF
j_call: TRBJ2-3; v_call: TRBV7-2; cdr3_aa: CASSLAPGGGDTQYF
j_call: TRBJ1-2; v_call: TRBV28; cdr3_aa: CASSTRQNYGYTF
j_call: TRBJ2-5; v_call: TRBV12-3/TRBV12-4; cdr3_aa: CASSLYSGGDQETQYF
j_call: TRBJ1-5; v_call: TRBV29-1; cdr3_aa: CSVAGENNQPQHF
j_call: TRBJ2-7; v_call: TRBV7-2; cdr3_aa: CASSLLGQGRSYEQYF
j_call: -; v_call: TRBV29-1; cdr3_aa: CSVEDRDSSYEQYF
j_call: -; v_call: TRBV20-1; cdr3_aa: CSARDFRSETQYF
j_call: TRBJ2-6; v_call: TRBV27; cdr3_aa: CASSPGQGAFGANVLTF
j_call: TRBJ2-7; v_call: TRBV7-2; cdr3_aa: CASSLVAGGFSYEQYF
j_call: TRBJ2-1; v_call: TRBV6-5; cdr3_aa: CASRPGQLNEQFF
j_call: TRBJ2-6; v_call: TRBV2; cdr3_aa: CASSVDRHSGANVLTF
j_call: TRBJ2-5; v_call: TRBV5-4; cdr3_aa: CASSGTGETQYF
j_call: TRBJ1-5; v_call: TRBV19; cdr3_aa: CASTPAGLDQPQHF
j_call: TRBJ1-1; v_call: TRBV4-3; cdr3_aa: CASSQDPGGDLPGRAFF
j_call: TRBJ1-2; v_call: TRBV24-1; cdr3_aa: CATSARTGDRGGYTF
j_call: TRBJ1-5; v_call: TRBV20-1; cdr3_aa: CSVRTGTQPQHF
j_call: TRBJ2-5; v_call: TRBV29-1; cdr3_aa: CSVVRELAQETQYF
j_call: TRBJ2-7; v_call: TRBV2; cdr3_aa: CASSVGQYLLYEQYF
j_call: TRBJ1-1; v_call: TRBV27; cdr3_aa: CASSSSGVNTEAFF
j_call: TRBJ2-1; v_call: TRBV6-4; cdr3_aa: CASRRRGSGYNEQFF
j_call: TRBJ1-5; v_call: TRBV29-1; cdr3_aa: CTGRGLNQPQHF
j_call: TRBJ1-2; v_call: TRBV27; cdr3_aa: CASSSRTGLYSYTF
j_call: TRBJ2-5; v_call: TRBV25-1; cdr3_aa: CASSATGVETQYF
j_call: TRBJ2-1; v_call: TRBV7-2; cdr3_aa: CASSVVSRDNEQFF
j_call: TRBJ2-3; v_call: TRBV7-3; cdr3_aa: CASSPLGARDTQYF
j_call: TRBJ2-7; v_call: TRBV10-3; cdr3_aa: CAISGTSAFYEQYF
j_call: TRBJ2-5; v_call: TRBV7-2; cdr3_aa: CASSLTGAQETQYF
j_call: TRBJ2-1; v_call: TRBV11-2; cdr3_aa: CASSLDWGPVGEQFF
j_call: TRBJ2-7; v_call: TRBV15; cdr3_aa: CATSPTKLSSYEQYF
j_call: TRBJ2-1; v_call: TRBV24-1; cdr3_aa: CATSDSANNEQFF
j_call: TRBJ2-1; v_call: TRBV4-1; cdr3_aa: CASSPTPDRDNEQFF